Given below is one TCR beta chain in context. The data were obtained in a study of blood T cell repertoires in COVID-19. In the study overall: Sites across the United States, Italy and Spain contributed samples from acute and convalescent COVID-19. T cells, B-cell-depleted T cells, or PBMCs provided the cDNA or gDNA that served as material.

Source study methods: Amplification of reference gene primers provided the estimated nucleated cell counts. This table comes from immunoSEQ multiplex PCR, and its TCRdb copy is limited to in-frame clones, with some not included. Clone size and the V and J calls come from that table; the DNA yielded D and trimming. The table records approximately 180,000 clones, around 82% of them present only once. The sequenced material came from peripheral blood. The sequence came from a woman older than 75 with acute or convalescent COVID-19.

Here the CDR3 reads CASSWRTGAGGNTIYF. In DNA, the CDR3 is TGTGCCAGCAGCTGGAGGACAGGGGCCGGCGGAAACACCATATATTTT. This rearrangement joins TRBV7-2 to TRBJ1-3; 9 bases are shared with TRBD1. The CDR3 is made up of 16 amino acids. CDR1 is SGHTA and CDR2 is FQGNSA in the germline V gene. The trim removed 4 bases at V and 4 bases at J, leaving 8 bases unmatched.